Sequencing of this T cell receptor (beta chain) was carried out in a study of T cell repertoires in aging, cancer and after chemotherapy. Study overall: Donors were grouped into six age bands spanning 30 or younger through 70 or older. Clear clonal overlap appeared across healthy donor samples taken over several months to years.

CDR1 and CDR2 (germline): SQVTM, ANQGSEA. The length of the CDR3 is 13 residues. Deletions cut 1 base from V and 1 base from J, with 7 bases between. The template was genomic DNA from peripheral blood, not RNA. This clonotype was observed a few times. Its antigen is not known. TRB rearrangements spanning V, D and J were amplified using mixed TRB-A/B primers. One entry per CDR3 protein results from TCRdb running MiXCR on the multiplex PCR reads. The sample consists of about 15,000 distinct CDR3 sequences, 40% to 55% of them appearing once. Broader study findings: Median generation probability rose over the chemotherapy interval in each cancer cohort, suggesting rebound thymic output. Loss of evenness, beyond lost richness, contributed to age-related TCR diversity decline in cancer patients.

The sequence came from a human donor in good health. Sample: blood. This rearrangement joins TRBV29-1 to TRBJ1-1; D is undetermined. The CDR3 nucleotides are TGCAGCGTTGAAGCCGCCACGAACACTGAAGCTTTCTTT. This encodes CSVEAATNTEAFF.